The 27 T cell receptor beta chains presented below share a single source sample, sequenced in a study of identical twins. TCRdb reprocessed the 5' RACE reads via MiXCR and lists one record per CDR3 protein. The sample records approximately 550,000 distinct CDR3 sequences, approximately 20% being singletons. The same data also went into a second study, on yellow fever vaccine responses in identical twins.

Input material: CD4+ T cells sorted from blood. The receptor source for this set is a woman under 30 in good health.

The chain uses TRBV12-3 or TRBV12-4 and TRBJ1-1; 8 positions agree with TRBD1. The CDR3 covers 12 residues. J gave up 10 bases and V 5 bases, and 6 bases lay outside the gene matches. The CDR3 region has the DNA TGTGCCAGCAGTCCGGGACAGGCGGGAGCTTTCTTT. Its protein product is CASSPGQAGAFF.

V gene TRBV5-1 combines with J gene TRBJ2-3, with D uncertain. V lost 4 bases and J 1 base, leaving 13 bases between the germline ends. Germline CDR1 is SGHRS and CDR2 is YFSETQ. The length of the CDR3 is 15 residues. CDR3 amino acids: CASSQLQTGTDTQYF. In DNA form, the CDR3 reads TGCGCCAGCAGCCAGTTGCAAACTGGCACAGATACGCAGTATTTT.

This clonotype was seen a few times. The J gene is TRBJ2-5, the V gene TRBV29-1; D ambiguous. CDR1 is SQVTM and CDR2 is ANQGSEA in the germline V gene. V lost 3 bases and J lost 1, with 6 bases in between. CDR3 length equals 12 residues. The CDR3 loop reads CSVDLFQETQYF. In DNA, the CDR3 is TGCAGCGTTGACCTGTTCCAAGAGACCCAGTACTTC.

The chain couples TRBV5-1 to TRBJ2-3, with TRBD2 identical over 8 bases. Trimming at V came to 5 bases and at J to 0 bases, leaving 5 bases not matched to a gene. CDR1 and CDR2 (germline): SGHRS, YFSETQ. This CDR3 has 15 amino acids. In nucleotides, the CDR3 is TGCGCCAGCAGTCGCGGGGGGATAAGCACAGATACGCAGTATTTT. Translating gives CASSRGGISTDTQYF.

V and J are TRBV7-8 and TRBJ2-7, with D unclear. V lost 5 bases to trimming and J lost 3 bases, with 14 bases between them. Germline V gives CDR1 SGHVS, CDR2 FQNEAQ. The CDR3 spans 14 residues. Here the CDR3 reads CASSPRFDGYEQYF. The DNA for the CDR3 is TGTGCCAGCAGCCCCCGGTTTGACGGCTACGAGCAGTACTTC.

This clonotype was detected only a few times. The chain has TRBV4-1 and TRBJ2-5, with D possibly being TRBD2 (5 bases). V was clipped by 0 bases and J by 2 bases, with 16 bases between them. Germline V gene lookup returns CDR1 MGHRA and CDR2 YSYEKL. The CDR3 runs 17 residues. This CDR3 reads CASSQEEGTRPQETQYF. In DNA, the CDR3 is TGCGCCAGCAGCCAAGAAGAGGGAACAAGGCCGCAAGAGACCCAGTACTTC.

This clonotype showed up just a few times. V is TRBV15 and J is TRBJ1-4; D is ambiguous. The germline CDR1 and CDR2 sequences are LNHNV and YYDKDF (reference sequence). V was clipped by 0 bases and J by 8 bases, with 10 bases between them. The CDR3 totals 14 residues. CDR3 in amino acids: CATSRDPGGEKLFF. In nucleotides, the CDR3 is TGTGCCACCAGCAGAGATCCGGGTGGGGAAAAACTGTTTTTT.

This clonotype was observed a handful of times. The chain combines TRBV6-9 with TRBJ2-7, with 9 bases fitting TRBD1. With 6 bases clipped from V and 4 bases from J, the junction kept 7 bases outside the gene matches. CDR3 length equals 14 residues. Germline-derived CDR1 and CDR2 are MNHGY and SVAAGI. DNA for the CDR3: TGTGCCAGCAGACCGGGACAGGGCGCTTACGAGCAGTACGTC. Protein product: CASRPGQGAYEQYV.

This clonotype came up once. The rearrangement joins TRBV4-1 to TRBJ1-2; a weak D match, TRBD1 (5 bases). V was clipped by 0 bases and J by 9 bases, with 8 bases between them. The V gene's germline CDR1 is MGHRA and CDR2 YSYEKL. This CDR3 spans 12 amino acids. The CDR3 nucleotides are TGCGCCAGCAGCCAAGAGTGGGGGAGCTACACCTTC. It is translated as CASSQEWGSYTF.

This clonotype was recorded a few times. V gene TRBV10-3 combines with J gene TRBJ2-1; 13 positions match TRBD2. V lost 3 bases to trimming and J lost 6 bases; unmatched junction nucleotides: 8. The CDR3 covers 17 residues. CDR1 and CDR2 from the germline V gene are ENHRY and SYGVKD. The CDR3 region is CAISDSPGLAGFNEQFF. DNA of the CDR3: TGTGCCATCAGTGACTCTCCGGGACTAGCGGGATTCAATGAGCAGTTCTTC.

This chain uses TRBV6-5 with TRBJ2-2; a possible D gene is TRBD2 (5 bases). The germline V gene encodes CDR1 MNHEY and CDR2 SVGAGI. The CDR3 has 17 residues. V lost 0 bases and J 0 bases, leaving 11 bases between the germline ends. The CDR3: CASSYSTGWANTGELFF. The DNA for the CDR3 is TGTGCCAGCAGTTACTCGACGGGGTGGGCGAACACCGGGGAGCTGTTTTTT.

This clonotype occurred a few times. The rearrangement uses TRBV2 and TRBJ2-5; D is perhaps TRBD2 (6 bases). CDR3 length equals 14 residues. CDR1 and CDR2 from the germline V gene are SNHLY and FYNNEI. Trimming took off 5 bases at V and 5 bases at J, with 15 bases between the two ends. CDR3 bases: TGTGCCAGCAGTTACGGGACTTTTTCGGAGACCCAGTACTTC. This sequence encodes CASSYGTFSETQYF.

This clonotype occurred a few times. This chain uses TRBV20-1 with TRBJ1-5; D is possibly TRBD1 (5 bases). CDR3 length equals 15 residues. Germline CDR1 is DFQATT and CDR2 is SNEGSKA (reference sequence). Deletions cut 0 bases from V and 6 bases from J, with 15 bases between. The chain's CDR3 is CSARDRRLGGQPQHF. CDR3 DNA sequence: TGCAGTGCTAGAGATCGACGCTTGGGGGGTCAGCCCCAGCATTTT.

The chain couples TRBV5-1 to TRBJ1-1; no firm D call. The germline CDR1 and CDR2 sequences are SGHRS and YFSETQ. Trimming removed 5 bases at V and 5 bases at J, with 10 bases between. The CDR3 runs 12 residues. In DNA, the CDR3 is TGCGCCAGCAGGATGGAGGGAACTGAAGCTTTCTTT. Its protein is CASRMEGTEAFF.

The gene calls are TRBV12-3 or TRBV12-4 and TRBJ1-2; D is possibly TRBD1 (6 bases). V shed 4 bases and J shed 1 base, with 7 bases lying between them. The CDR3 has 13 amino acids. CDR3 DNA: TGTGCCAGCAGTTACAGGGATAACTATGGCTACACCTTC. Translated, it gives CASSYRDNYGYTF.

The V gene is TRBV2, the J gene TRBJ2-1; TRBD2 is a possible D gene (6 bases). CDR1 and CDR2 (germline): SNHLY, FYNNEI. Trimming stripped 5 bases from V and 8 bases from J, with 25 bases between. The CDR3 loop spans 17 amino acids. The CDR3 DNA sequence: TGTGCCAGCAGTCAAACAGGTGGACGGGAGTCCTTGGATGAGCAGTTCTTC. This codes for CASSQTGGRESLDEQFF.

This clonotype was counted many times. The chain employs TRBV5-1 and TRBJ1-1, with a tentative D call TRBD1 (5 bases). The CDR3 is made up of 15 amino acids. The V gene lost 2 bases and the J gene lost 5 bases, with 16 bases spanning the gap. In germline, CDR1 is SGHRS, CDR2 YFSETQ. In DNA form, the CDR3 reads TGCGCCAGCAGCTTCAGGGCAGGGCGAGGGACTGAAGCTTTCTTT. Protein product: CASSFRAGRGTEAFF.

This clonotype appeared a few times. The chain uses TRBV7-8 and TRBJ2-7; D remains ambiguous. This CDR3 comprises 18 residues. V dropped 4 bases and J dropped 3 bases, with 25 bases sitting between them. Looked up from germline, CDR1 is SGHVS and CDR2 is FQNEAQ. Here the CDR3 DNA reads TGTGCCAGCAGCTCAAAGATGGTGCCATCATCGGCGGTCTACGAGCAGTACTTC. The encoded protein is CASSSKMVPSSAVYEQYF.

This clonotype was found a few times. CDR3 DNA sequence: TGTGCCAGCAGCCAACTGGGGGCTACGGACTATGGCTACACCTTC. Encoded protein: CASSQLGATDYGYTF. V usage is TRBV3-1 and J usage is TRBJ1-2, with D possibly TRBD1 on 6 matching bases. Germline V gene data show CDR1 as LGHDT and CDR2 as YNNKEL (reference sequence). The CDR3 is 15 residues long. Trimming took off 2 bases at V and 3 bases at J, with 13 bases between the two ends.

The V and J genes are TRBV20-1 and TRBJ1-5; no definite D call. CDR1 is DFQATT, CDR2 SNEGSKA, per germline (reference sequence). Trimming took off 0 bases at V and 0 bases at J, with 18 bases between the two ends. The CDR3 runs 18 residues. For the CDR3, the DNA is TGCAGTGCTAGAGATGGGCAGCGGAATGCATATAGCAATCAGCCCCAGCATTTT. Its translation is CSARDGQRNAYSNQPQHF.

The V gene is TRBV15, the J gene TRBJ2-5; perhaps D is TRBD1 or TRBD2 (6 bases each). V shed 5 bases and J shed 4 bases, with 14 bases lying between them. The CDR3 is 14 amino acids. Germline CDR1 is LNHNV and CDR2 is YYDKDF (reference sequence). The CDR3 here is CATSDRRGAETQYF. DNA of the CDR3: TGTGCCACCAGCGACAGGAGGGGGGCAGAGACCCAGTACTTC.

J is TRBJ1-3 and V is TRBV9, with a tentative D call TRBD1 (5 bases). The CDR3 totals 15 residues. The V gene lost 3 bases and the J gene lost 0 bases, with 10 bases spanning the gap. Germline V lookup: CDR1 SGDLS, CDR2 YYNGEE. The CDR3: CASSATGSSGNTIYF. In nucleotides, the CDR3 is TGTGCCAGCAGCGCCACAGGTAGCTCTGGAAACACCATATATTTT.

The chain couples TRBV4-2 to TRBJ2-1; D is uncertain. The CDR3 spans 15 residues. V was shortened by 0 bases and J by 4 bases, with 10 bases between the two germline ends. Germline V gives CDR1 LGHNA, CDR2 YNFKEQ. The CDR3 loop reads CASSQDLELYNEQFF. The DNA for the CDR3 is TGTGCCAGCAGCCAAGATCTTGAGCTTTACAATGAGCAGTTCTTC.

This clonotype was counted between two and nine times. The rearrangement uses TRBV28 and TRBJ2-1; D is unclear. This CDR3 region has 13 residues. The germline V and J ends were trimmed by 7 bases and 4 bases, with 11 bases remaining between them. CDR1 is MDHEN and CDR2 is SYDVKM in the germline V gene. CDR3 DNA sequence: TGTGCCAGCACCGGACGGTTTTACAATGAGCAGTTCTTC. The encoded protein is CASTGRFYNEQFF.

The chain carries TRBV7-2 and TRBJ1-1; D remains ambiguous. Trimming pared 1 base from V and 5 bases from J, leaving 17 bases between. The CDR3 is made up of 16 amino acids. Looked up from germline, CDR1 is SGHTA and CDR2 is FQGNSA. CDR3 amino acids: CASSLGPPGYRTEAFF. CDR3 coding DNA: TGTGCCAGCAGCTTAGGCCCCCCGGGGTATAGGACTGAAGCTTTCTTT.

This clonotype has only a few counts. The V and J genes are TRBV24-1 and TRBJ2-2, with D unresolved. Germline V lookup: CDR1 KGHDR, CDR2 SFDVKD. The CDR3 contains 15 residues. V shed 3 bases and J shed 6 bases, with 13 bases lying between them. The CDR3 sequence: CATSDPDGLAGELFF. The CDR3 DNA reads TGTGCCACCAGTGATCCGGACGGGCTAGCCGGGGAGCTGTTTTTT.

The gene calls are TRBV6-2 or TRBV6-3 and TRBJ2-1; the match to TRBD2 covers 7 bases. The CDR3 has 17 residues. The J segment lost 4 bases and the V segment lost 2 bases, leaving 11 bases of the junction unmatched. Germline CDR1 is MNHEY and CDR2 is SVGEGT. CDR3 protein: CASSYPKTSVAYNEQFF. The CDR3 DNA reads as TGTGCCAGCAGTTACCCTAAAACTAGCGTCGCGTACAATGAGCAGTTCTTC.